This T cell receptor beta chain was identified in a study of cytomegalovirus exposure and HLA in healthy donors. The CDR3 contains 15 residues. V was clipped by 6 bases and J by 0 bases, with 12 bases between them. Germline V gene data show CDR1 as LNHDA and CDR2 as SQIVND (reference sequence). Study outcomes and limitations: A later analysis linked a missense DCLRE1C variant to TCR beta V- and J-gene trimming.

Use of 60 Vbeta and 13 Jbeta primers characterized the PCR. The protocol was immunoSEQ multiplex PCR, while the TCRdb copy is restricted to in-frame clones and leaves out a portion. Of some 86,000 clones in the sample, roughly 77% were seen once. A few counts support this clone. The antigen is not known. This chain uses TRBV19 with TRBJ1-3; possibly TRBD1 for D (6 bases). Sequencing used PBMCs. The clonotype comes from a woman between 35 and 50 years old in good health and CMV-seropositive. This CDR3 reads CASRLDRSSGNTIYF. CDR3 nucleotide sequence: TGTGCCAGTAGACTCGACAGGAGCTCTGGAAACACCATATATTTT.